The present T cell receptor beta chain was sequenced within a study of OX40 agonist ivuxolimab in advanced cancers. Overall study context: Partial responses were achieved by three patients, one with hepatocellular carcinoma and two with cutaneous melanoma.

Libraries were prepared by immunoSEQ multiplex PCR; TCRdb keeps only in-frame clonotypes and omits some of them. The sample consists of about 18,000 clones, less than 90% of them appearing once. The CDR3 consists of 14 residues. The germline V gene encodes CDR1 SGHAT and CDR2 FQNNGV. The ends were cut back, 4 bases at V and 0 bases at J, with 9 bases in the middle. The chain couples TRBV11-2 to TRBJ1-2; D is perhaps TRBD1 (6 bases). This receptor was identified in an adult with an advanced solid tumor such as melanoma, head and neck, liver or kidney cancer. The sequences come from CD4+ or CD8+ T cells sorted from blood, collected in a trial of the OX40 agonist ivuxolimab. The CDR3 nucleotides are TGTGCCAGCAGCTCTAACAGGGCTAACTATGGCTACACCTTC. Protein product: CASSSNRANYGYTF.